This T cell receptor (beta chain) was found in a study of shared clonotypes between healthy human individuals. Study-level background: Aged 18 to 49, the donors were a couple of women and a few men. Study-level points and caveats: Only blood was sampled; tissue repertoires likely differ.

Libraries were prepared by immunoSEQ multiplex PCR; TCRdb keeps only in-frame clonotypes and omits some of them. Seen here are around 510,000 clones, 90% to 96% observed once, and the top ten hold nearly 0.065%. To note about this clone: What it binds is unknown.

Germline CDR1 MNHNS, CDR2 SASEGT. Losses at the gene ends were 1 base for V and 3 bases for J; bases not matched to a gene: 9. The CDR3 sequence is 17 residues long. Partitioning of CD4+ cells yielded a CD45RA+ naive subset and a CD45RA-negative memory subset. V is TRBV6-1 and J is TRBJ1-5; 7 bases align to TRBD1. The sequenced sample consisted of naive CD4+ T cells sorted from blood. The subset was: CD45RA+ positively selected. This receptor was taken from a woman aged 25 to 39 in good health. CDR3 coding DNA: TGTGCCAGCAGTGAAGTTAAGGGGACAGTACCCAATCAGCCCCAGCATTTT. This translates into CASSEVKGTVPNQPQHF.